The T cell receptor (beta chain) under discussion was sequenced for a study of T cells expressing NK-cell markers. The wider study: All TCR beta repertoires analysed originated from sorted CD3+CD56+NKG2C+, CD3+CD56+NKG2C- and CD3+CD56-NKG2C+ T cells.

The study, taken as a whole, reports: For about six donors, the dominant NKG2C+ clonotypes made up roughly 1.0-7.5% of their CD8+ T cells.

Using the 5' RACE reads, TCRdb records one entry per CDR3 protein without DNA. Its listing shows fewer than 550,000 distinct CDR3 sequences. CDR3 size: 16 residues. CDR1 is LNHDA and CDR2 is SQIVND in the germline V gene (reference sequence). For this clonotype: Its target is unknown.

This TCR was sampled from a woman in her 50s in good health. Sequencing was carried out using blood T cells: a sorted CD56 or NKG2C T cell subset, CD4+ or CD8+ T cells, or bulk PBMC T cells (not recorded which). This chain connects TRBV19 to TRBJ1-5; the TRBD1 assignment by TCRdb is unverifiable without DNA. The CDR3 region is CASSSPGGSNNQPQHF.